These T cell receptor beta chains were read from a single sample in a study of Ad26.COV2.S vaccination and SARS-CoV-2 variants. The repertoire was sequenced with immunoSEQ multiplex PCR; TCRdb's copy has only in-frame clones and lacks some. The sample contains about 350,000 clones, 80% to 90% of which appear only once. Specimen: peripheral blood, collected in a trial of Ad26.COV2.S vaccine versus placebo. These receptor sequences come from a person between 18 and 65 years old who received the Ad26.COV2.S COVID-19 vaccine or a placebo. The CDR3 runs from the conserved cysteine through the conserved F or W. The order of the fields is D gene, J gene, clone size, V gene, CDR3 DNA, CDR3 protein. D genes are given only for firm matches. Where a row states a size, it is once, few, many or the class of an expanded clone; other rows omit it.

NA	TRBJ2-3	NA	TRBV27	TGTGCCAGCAGTTTGAGAGGGCACGGGGGCTACACAGATACGCAGTATTTT	CASSLRGHGGYTDTQYF
NA	TRBJ1-2	NA	TRBV4-1	TGCGCCAGCAGCCAAACAAGGGGTGACACGTCCTATGGCTACACCTTC	CASSQTRGDTSYGYTF
NA	TRBJ2-3	NA	TRBV27	TGTGCCAGCAGTTTCTACTCCGCCGGGGGGCCAACAGATACGCAGTATTTT	CASSFYSAGGPTDTQYF
NA	TRBJ2-7	NA	TRBV6-2/TRBV6-3	TGTGCCAGCAGTTCCTACAGCTCCTACGAGCAGTACTTC	CASSSYSSYEQYF
TRBD1	TRBJ1-5	NA	TRBV9	TGTGCCAGCAGCCCGGACAGGACTAATCAGCCCCAGCATTTT	CASSPDRTNQPQHF
NA	TRBJ2-1	NA	TRBV7-2	TGTGCCAGCAGCTTGTTACGGGGTGAGCAGTTCTTC	CASSLLRGEQFF
NA	TRBJ1-3	NA	TRBV5-5	TGTGCCAGCAGGGGTACCTCTGGAAACACCATATATTTT	CASRGTSGNTIYF
NA	TRBJ1-1	NA	TRBV3-1/TRBV3-2	TGTGCCAGCAGCCGGATACCCATGAACACTGAAGCTTTCTTT	CASSRIPMNTEAFF
NA	TRBJ2-1	NA	TRBV7-2	TGTGCCAGCAGCCTGTCTAAGGGCAATGAGCAGTTCTTC	CASSLSKGNEQFF
TRBD1	TRBJ1-1	NA	TRBV18	TGTGCCAGCTCAACCGGGACAGGGGGCCTGAACACTGAAGCTTTCTTT	CASSTGTGGLNTEAFF
TRBD1	TRBJ1-2	few	TRBV6-6	TGTGCCAGCAGTCCCACAGGGGACTATGGCTACACCTTC	CASSPTGDYGYTF
NA	TRBJ2-5	once	TRBV5-1	TGCGCCAGCAGCCAGGGCGGGACCGCCGCCACCCAGTACTTC	CASSQGGTAATQYF
NA	TRBJ2-1	NA	TRBV28	TGTGCCAGCAATCTCTACCGGGCCGCACTCCATGAGCAGTTCTTC	CASNLYRAALHEQFF
TRBD1	TRBJ2-1	NA	TRBV6-5	TGTGCCAGCAGTTATCGACAGGGTGGAAATGAGCAGTTCTTC	CASSYRQGGNEQFF
TRBD2	TRBJ2-7	NA	TRBV27	TGTGCCAGCAGTCATCTACTAGCGGGATCGGTCTTTGTCTACGAGCAGTACTTC	CASSHLLAGSVFVYEQYF
NA	TRBJ2-5	NA	TRBV5-1	TGCGCCAGCAGCTTGGGAGGGGTCACACAAGAGACCCAGTACTTC	CASSLGGVTQETQYF
NA	TRBJ2-2	NA	TRBV7-3	TGTGCCAGCAGCACACTATCAAACACCGGGGAGCTGTTTTTT	CASSTLSNTGELFF
NA	TRBJ1-1	NA	TRBV7-2	TGTGCCAGCAGCTTGATGAGGGCTATGAGGGAAGCTTTCTTT	CASSLMRAMREAFF
NA	TRBJ2-1	NA	TRBV11-2	TGTGCCAGCAGTCCCCTGAGGATCGCAAACAATGAGCAGTTCTTC	CASSPLRIANNEQFF
NA	TRBJ2-5	NA	TRBV5-1	TGCGCCAGCAGCTTGGCCAGCCACCCACAAGAGACCCAGTACTTC	CASSLASHPQETQYF
NA	TRBJ2-1	NA	TRBV20-1	TGCAGTGCTAAGGCCCTGGATGAGCAGTTCTTC	CSAKALDEQFF
TRBD1	TRBJ2-7	once	TRBV5-1	TGCGCCAGCAGCGCCGGACAGGAGTCCTACGAGCAGTACTTC	CASSAGQESYEQYF
TRBD1	TRBJ2-3	NA	TRBV19	TGTGCCAGTAGGGACCAGGGGGGCACAGATACGCAGTATTTT	CASRDQGGTDTQYF
TRBD1	TRBJ2-7	NA	TRBV6-5	TGTGCCAGCAGTTCCCGGACAGGCTACTACGAGCAGTACTTC	CASSSRTGYYEQYF
NA	TRBJ2-1	NA	TRBV6-2/TRBV6-3	TGTGCCAGCAGTTACTCCTCGGGGAGCTCCTACAATGAGCAGTTCTTC	CASSYSSGSSYNEQFF
NA	TRBJ1-1	once	TRBV13	TGTGCCAGCAGCTTAGGGGACCGGACACTCCTGAACACTGAAGCTTTCTTT	CASSLGDRTLLNTEAFF
NA	TRBJ2-5	NA	TRBV5-1	TGCGCCAGCAGCTTGGTCGCCGAGACCCAGTACTTC	CASSLVAETQYF
TRBD1	TRBJ1-2	few	TRBV14	TGTGCCAGCAGCCAAGATCATACAGGGGAGGGAACCTATGGCTACACCTTC	CASSQDHTGEGTYGYTF
NA	TRBJ1-1	NA	TRBV2	TGTGCCAGCAGTGTACGGGAGGGGGACACTGAAGCTTTCTTT	CASSVREGDTEAFF
NA	TRBJ2-2	once	TRBV7-2	TGTGCCAGCAGCTTACGTAGGTCGGGTAACACCGGGGAGCTGTTTTTT	CASSLRRSGNTGELFF
TRBD2	TRBJ2-1	NA	TRBV24-1	TGTGCCACCAGTGGGACTAGCGGGAAATCCTACAATGAGCAGTTCTTC	CATSGTSGKSYNEQFF
TRBD1	TRBJ1-1	few	TRBV4-2	TGTGCCAGCAGCGCACAGGGGGGAAACACTGAAGCTTTCTTT	CASSAQGGNTEAFF
TRBD2	TRBJ2-5	NA	TRBV11-1	TGTGCCAGCAGCTGGACTAGCGGAGAAGAGACCCAGTACTTC	CASSWTSGEETQYF
TRBD2	TRBJ2-1	NA	TRBV4-1	TGCGCCAGCAGCCAAGCGGTGAACGGGAGGGGTGAGCAGTTCTTC	CASSQAVNGRGEQFF
TRBD1	TRBJ2-3	NA	TRBV5-4	TGTGCCAGCAGCTCGCGACAGGGGGCAGATACGCAGTATTTT	CASSSRQGADTQYF
TRBD2	TRBJ2-7	NA	TRBV28	TGTGCCAGCAGTTTATTCCTAGCGGGAGGGGAGGACGAGCAGTACTTC	CASSLFLAGGEDEQYF